The 6 T cell receptor beta chains below come from one sample, sequenced in a study of blood T cell repertoires in COVID-19. Generated by immunoSEQ multiplex PCR, the TCRdb table keeps only in-frame clones and is missing some. The table includes roughly 24,000 clones, approximately 77% detected once. Sample: peripheral blood. Every receptor here comes from a human donor in a cohort sampled during active COVID-19.

The chain carries TRBV9 and TRBJ1-1; perhaps TRBD1 as D (5 bases). Germline V gene lookup returns CDR1 SGDLS and CDR2 YYNGEE. CDR3 length: 12 amino acids. Between the trimmed V and J ends, which lost 4 bases and 1 base, there was a span of 5 bases. The CDR3 sequence is CASSTGNTEAFF. In nucleotides, the CDR3 is TGTGCCAGCAGCACAGGGAACACTGAAGCTTTCTTT.

The rearrangement uses TRBV15 and TRBJ2-7, with D possibly being TRBD1 (6 bases). The V end was cut by 0 bases, the J end by 7 bases, with 10 bases between. Germline assignment: CDR1 LNHNV and CDR2 YYDKDF (reference sequence). The CDR3 sequence is 13 residues long. DNA of the CDR3: TGTGCCACCAGCAGAGAAGGGACAAGTGAGCAGTACTTC. Translated: CATSREGTSEQYF.

In this sample, this clone turned up once. V usage is TRBV6-5 and J usage is TRBJ2-5, with TRBD2 matching over 9 bases. V dropped 0 bases and J dropped 2; count of bases not matched to a gene: 4. Germline V gene data show CDR1 as MNHEY and CDR2 as SVGAGI. This CDR3 comprises 16 residues. CDR3 DNA: TGTGCCAGCAGTTACTCGAGGCTAGCGGGGCAAGAGACCCAGTACTTC. It specifies CASSYSRLAGQETQYF.

The rearrangement joins TRBV15 to TRBJ2-1; 7 nucleotides line up with TRBD1. J lost 7 bases, V lost 6 bases, and 6 bases had no gene match. Per germline, CDR1 LNHNV and CDR2 YYDKDF (reference sequence). The CDR3 runs 13 residues. The CDR3 DNA sequence: TGTGCCACCAGGATTCCAGGGGGTAATGAGCAGTTCTTC. As protein: CATRIPGGNEQFF.

The table lists this clone with a few counts. The same CDR3 can be traced to other DNA sequences in this sample. The V and J genes are TRBV27 and TRBJ1-6; 9 nucleotides match TRBD1. The germline gives CDR1 MNHEY, CDR2 SMNVEV (reference sequence). After removal of 5 bases from V and 0 bases from J, the junction contained 8 bases not matched to a gene. This CDR3 spans 18 amino acids. The CDR3 is CASSPLGTGSSYNSPLHF. CDR3 nucleotide sequence: TGTGCCAGCAGTCCACTAGGGACAGGGAGCTCCTATAATTCACCCCTCCACTTT.

This clone was seen only a few times. Written as DNA, the CDR3 is TGTGCCAGCAGCTTAGTGGCTAGCCTGGATACGCAGTATTTT. Its translation: CASSLVASLDTQYF. The V and J genes are TRBV11-2 and TRBJ2-3, with D maybe TRBD2 (5 bases). CDR3 size: 14 residues. CDR1 and CDR2 (germline): SGHAT, FQNNGV. V was pared by 1 base and J by 6 bases, with 11 bases between.